This T cell receptor (beta chain) was identified in a study of cytomegalovirus exposure and HLA in healthy donors. Across the whole study: About 85 million unique TCRs from HLA-typed donors were held in an early release of data.

The PCR made use of 60 Vbeta and 13 Jbeta primers. Clones were read by immunoSEQ multiplex PCR, and TCRdb kept only the in-frame ones, dropping some. The sample holds 150,000 to 200,000 clones, roughly 80% seen once. Trimming cost V 3 bases and J 1 base, with 10 bases left between them. The CDR3 spans 14 residues. The V gene's germline CDR1 is SGHRS and CDR2 YFSETQ. Notes on the study in general: Within the data, a cluster of highly shared sequence variants was likely a sequencing artifact.

In the case of this clone: What it binds is not known.

The chain uses TRBV5-1 and TRBJ2-5, with D unresolved. This TCR came from a female donor in good health and CMV-seronegative. The sequenced material came from PBMCs. The CDR3 DNA sequence: TGCGCCAGCAGCTCCCAGAATTTCCAAGAGACCCAGTACTTC. It is translated as CASSSQNFQETQYF. The full variable domain, in which reference TRBV5-1 and TRBJ2-5 provide the parts outside the CDR3, is KAGVTQTPRYLIKTRGQQVTLSCSPISGHRSVSWYQQTPGQGLQFLFEYFSETQRNKGNFPGRFSGRQFSNSRSEMNVSTLELGDSALYLCASSSQNFQETQYFGPGTRLLVL.